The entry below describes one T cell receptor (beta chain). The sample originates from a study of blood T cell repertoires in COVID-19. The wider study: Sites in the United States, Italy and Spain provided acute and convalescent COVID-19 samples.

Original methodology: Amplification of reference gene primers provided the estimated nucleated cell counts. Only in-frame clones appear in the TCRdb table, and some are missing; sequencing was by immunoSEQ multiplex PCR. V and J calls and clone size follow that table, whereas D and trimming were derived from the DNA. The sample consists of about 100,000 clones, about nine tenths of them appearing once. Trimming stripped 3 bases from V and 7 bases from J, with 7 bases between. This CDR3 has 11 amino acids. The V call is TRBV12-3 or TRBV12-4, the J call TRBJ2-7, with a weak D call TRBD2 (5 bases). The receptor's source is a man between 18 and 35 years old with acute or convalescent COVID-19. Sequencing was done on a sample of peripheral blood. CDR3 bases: TGTGCCAGCAGTTTGGGAGTTGAGCAGTACTTC. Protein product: CASSLGVEQYF.